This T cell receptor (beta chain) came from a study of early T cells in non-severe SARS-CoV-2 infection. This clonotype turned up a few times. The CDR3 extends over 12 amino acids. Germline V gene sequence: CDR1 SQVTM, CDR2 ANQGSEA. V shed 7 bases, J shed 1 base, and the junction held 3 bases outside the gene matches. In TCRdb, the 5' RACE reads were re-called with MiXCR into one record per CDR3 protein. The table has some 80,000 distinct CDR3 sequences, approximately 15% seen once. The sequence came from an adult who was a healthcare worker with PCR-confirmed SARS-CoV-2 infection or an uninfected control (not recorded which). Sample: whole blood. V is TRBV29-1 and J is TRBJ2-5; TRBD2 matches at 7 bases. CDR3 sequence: CSAASGQETQYF. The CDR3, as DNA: TGCAGCGCTGCTAGCGGCCAAGAGACCCAGTACTTC.